These 12 T cell receptor beta chains share one sample of origin, sequenced in a study of blood T cells in healthy people across ages. Through a sample-barcoded 5' primer and a J-beta primer mix, a second PCR was run for roughly 6 to 11 cycles. TCRdb re-called the 5' RACE reads through MiXCR, storing one row per CDR3 protein. Of just over 1 million distinct CDR3 sequences in the sample, under 55% were seen once. The material sequenced was blood. The receptors here all came from a woman aged 60-75 years in good health.

This clonotype was picked up one time. The V call is TRBV24-1, the J call TRBJ1-1; 10 bases map to TRBD1. V gave up 7 bases and J gave up 0 bases; unmatched junction bases: 4. Germline values: CDR1 KGHDR, CDR2 SFDVKD. The CDR3 has 15 residues. For the CDR3, the DNA is TGTGCCACCAGGGGGGGACAGGGGTTGAACACTGAAGCTTTCTTT. Protein product: CATRGGQGLNTEAFF.

This chain joins TRBV6-5 and TRBJ2-7; 15 bases line up with TRBD2. After removal of 6 bases from V and 2 bases from J, the junction contained 5 bases not matched to a gene. Germline CDR1 and CDR2: MNHEY and SVGAGI. The CDR3 is made up of 16 amino acids. The chain's CDR3 is CASRQGLAGGTYEQYF. DNA of the CDR3: TGTGCCAGCAGACAAGGACTAGCGGGAGGGACCTACGAGCAGTACTTC.

Only a few counts were recorded for this clonotype. This rearrangement joins TRBV6-5 to TRBJ2-1; D not certain. This CDR3 has 13 amino acids. Deletions cut 1 base from V and 5 bases from J, with 6 bases between. Germline V gene lookup returns CDR1 MNHEY and CDR2 SVGAGI. CDR3 nucleotide sequence: TGTGCCAGCAGTTACTTCGGAGACAATGAGCAGTTCTTC. Its translation: CASSYFGDNEQFF.

This clonotype was counted only a few times. V usage is TRBV20-1 and J usage is TRBJ2-3; 9 bases align to TRBD2. CDR3 length equals 14 residues. After removal of 5 bases from V and 5 bases from J, the junction contained 8 bases not matched to a gene. Germline CDR1 DFQATT, CDR2 SNEGSKA (reference sequence). The chain's CDR3 is CSALRLAEIDTQYF. The CDR3 nucleotides are TGCAGTGCTCTACGACTAGCGGAGATAGATACGCAGTATTTT.

This clonotype has only a few counts. The V call is TRBV11-1, the J call TRBJ2-2, with 7 bases aligning to TRBD1. Germline trimming cut 5 bases from V and 6 bases from J; bases unmatched to any gene: 12. CDR1 SGHAT and CDR2 FQDESV come from the germline V gene (reference sequence). The CDR3 spans 16 residues. The CDR3 loop reads CASSPFSRGKAGELFF. As DNA, the CDR3 is TGTGCCAGCAGCCCCTTTAGCAGGGGGAAGGCCGGGGAGCTGTTTTTT.

The chain combines TRBV5-8 with TRBJ1-1, with unresolved D. The V gene lost 0 bases and the J gene lost 5 bases, with 5 bases spanning the gap. This CDR3 is built from 12 residues. The germline V gene encodes CDR1 SGHTS and CDR2 YDEGEE. The CDR3 reads CASSLALTEAFF. In nucleotides, the CDR3 is TGTGCCAGCAGCTTGGCTTTGACTGAAGCTTTCTTT.

This clonotype was counted a few times. The chain combines TRBV15 with TRBJ2-5; 7 nucleotides agree with TRBD2. CDR1 LNHNV and CDR2 YYDKDF come from the germline V gene (reference sequence). The CDR3 spans 15 residues. Unmatched junction bases numbered 8, after V lost 0 bases and J lost 7 bases. The CDR3 DNA is TGTGCCACCAGCAGAGATCTGGCGGGAGTGGGGACCCAGTACTTC. Its protein is CATSRDLAGVGTQYF.

The chain employs TRBV27 and TRBJ2-3; TRBD1 aligns across 9 bases. CDR3 length: 16 amino acids. V dropped 8 bases and J dropped 4; count of bases not matched to a gene: 13. Germline assignment: CDR1 MNHEY and CDR2 SMNVEV (reference sequence). DNA for the CDR3: TGTGCCAGCTCTATCCAGTTCGGGACAGGGCCAGATACGCAGTATTTT. Translated: CASSIQFGTGPDTQYF.

This clonotype was counted a few times. V usage is TRBV7-3 and J usage is TRBJ2-3; possibly TRBD2 for D (5 bases). Germline lookup yields CDR1 SGHTA and CDR2 FQGTGA. This CDR3 is 15 amino acids long. V shed 5 bases and J shed 2 bases, with 14 bases lying between them. The CDR3 protein is CASSPLAGLTDTQYF. The CDR3 coding sequence is TGTGCCAGCAGCCCCCTGGCGGGCCTCACAGATACGCAGTATTTT.

In its sample, this clonotype was seen a few times. This sequence joins TRBV20-1 and TRBJ1-6, with 9 bases identical to TRBD1. This CDR3 is built from 16 residues. CDR1 DFQATT and CDR2 SNEGSKA come from the germline V gene (reference sequence). V lost 0 bases, J lost 7 bases, and 7 bases stayed unmatched. The CDR3 DNA follows: TGCAGTGCTAGAGATCCCGGGACAGGGTACAATTCACCCCTCCACTTT. Translated, it gives CSARDPGTGYNSPLHF.

J is TRBJ2-3 and V is TRBV28; a weak D match, TRBD2 (5 bases). CDR1 and CDR2 (germline): MDHEN, SYDVKM. This CDR3 is 16 amino acids long. V lost 7 bases and J 1 base, leaving 18 bases between the germline ends. CDR3 in amino acids: CASTDPGSRGTDTQYF. The CDR3 DNA follows: TGTGCCAGCACCGACCCCGGGTCGCGGGGCACAGATACGCAGTATTTT.

This clonotype was detected once. As DNA, the CDR3 is TGTGCCAGCAGCCTCGGTGCGAGGGGGCCCTACAATGAGCAGTTCTTC. Translating it yields CASSLGARGPYNEQFF. The V and J genes are TRBV11-3 and TRBJ2-1; the match to TRBD1 covers 7 bases. Unmatched junction bases numbered 9, after V lost 5 bases and J lost 2 bases. The germline V gene has CDR1 SGHNT and CDR2 YENEEA. There are 16 residues in the CDR3.